The TCR beta chain under discussion was sequenced for a study of T cell responses to AZD1222 COVID-19 vaccine. Here immunoSEQ multiplex PCR was the method, and the copy in TCRdb shows in-frame clones only, minus some. The sample lists more than 110,000 clones, around 90% occurring once. The CDR3 contains 17 residues. V dropped 0 bases and J dropped 9; count of bases not matched to a gene: 13. The germline V gene has CDR1 SGHVS and CDR2 FNYEAQ. General study findings and limits: Elevations in Spike-specific TCR breadth and depth followed administration of two AZD1222 doses.

Notes on this clone: Antigen unknown.

The chain employs TRBV7-6 and TRBJ2-1; 8 bases match TRBD2. The input for sequencing was peripheral blood, taken on day 0 of AZD1222 vaccination. The origin of this receptor is an adult in good health. In DNA form, the CDR3 reads TGTGCCAGCAGCTTAGCGCAGTCGAGCGGGAGCTGGGGTGAGCAGTTCTTC. This translates into CASSLAQSSGSWGEQFF.